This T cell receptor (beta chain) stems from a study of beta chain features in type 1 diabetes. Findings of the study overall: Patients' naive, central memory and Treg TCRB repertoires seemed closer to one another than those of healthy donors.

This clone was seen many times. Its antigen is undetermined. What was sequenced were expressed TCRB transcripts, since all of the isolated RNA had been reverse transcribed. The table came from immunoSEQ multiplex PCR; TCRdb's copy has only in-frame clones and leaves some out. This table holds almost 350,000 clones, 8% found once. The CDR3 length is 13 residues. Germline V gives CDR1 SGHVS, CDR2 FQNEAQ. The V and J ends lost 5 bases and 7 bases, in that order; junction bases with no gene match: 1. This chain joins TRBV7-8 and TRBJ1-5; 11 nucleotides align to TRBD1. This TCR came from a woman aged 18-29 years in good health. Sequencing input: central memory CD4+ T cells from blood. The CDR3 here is CASSGDRGQPQHF. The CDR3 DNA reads TGTGCCAGCAGCGGGGACAGGGGGCAGCCCCAGCATTTT.